Listed here are 13 T cell receptor beta chains from one sample, sequenced in a study of blood T cell repertoires in COVID-19. The repertoire was sequenced with immunoSEQ multiplex PCR; TCRdb's copy has only in-frame clones and lacks some. Of about 160,000 clones in the sample, 90% to 95% were seen once. The sample comprised peripheral blood. Receptors were obtained from a woman aged 60-75 years with COVID-19, enrolled during active disease.

This sequence joins TRBV5-4 and TRBJ2-5, with 13 nucleotides matching TRBD2. The CDR3 has 16 residues. CDR1 is SGHNT, CDR2 YYREEE, per germline (reference sequence). V lost 0 bases to trimming and J lost 1 base; unmatched junction nucleotides: 0. This CDR3 reads CASSLGLAGGQETQYF. CDR3 in DNA: TGTGCCAGCAGCTTGGGACTAGCGGGGGGCCAAGAGACCCAGTACTTC.

This clone was detected a few times. V and J are TRBV27 and TRBJ1-1, with D maybe TRBD1 (6 bases). Looked up from germline, CDR1 is MNHEY and CDR2 is SMNVEV (reference sequence). Trimming cost V 2 bases and J 0 bases, with 13 bases left between them. The CDR3 loop spans 16 amino acids. DNA for the CDR3: TGTGCCAGCAGTTTACAGGGGTACCTAATGAACACTGAAGCTTTCTTT. Protein: CASSLQGYLMNTEAFF.

V and J are TRBV7-8 and TRBJ1-5; weak D call: TRBD1 (5 bases). Germline values: CDR1 SGHVS, CDR2 FQNEAQ. This CDR3 has 16 amino acids. Between the trimmed V and J ends, which lost 7 bases and 0 bases, there was a span of 16 bases. For the CDR3, the DNA is TGTGCCAGCATAGAGACAGCGGGATTTAGCAATCAGCCCCAGCATTTT. Its protein product is CASIETAGFSNQPQHF.

The chain combines TRBV4-1 with TRBJ1-4, with D maybe TRBD1 (6 bases). From germline, CDR1 is MGHRA and CDR2 YSYEKL. CDR3 length equals 15 residues. V was clipped by 4 bases and J by 6 bases, with 15 bases between them. The CDR3 DNA is TGCGCCAGCAGCCTTTCCCCAGGGGCATATGAAAAACTGTTTTTT. Residues: CASSLSPGAYEKLFF.

This rearrangement joins TRBV11-2 to TRBJ1-1; a weak D match, TRBD1 (6 bases). The CDR3 sequence is 14 residues long. Germline V gene lookup returns CDR1 SGHAT and CDR2 FQNNGV. V was clipped by 6 bases and J by 1 base, with 12 bases between them. The CDR3 sequence: CASRQGRTNTEAFF. In DNA, the CDR3 is TGTGCCAGCAGACAGGGACGGACGAACACTGAAGCTTTCTTT. The whole variable domain, remainder taken from reference TRBV11-2 and TRBJ1-1, is EAGVAQSPRYKIIEKRQSVAFWCNPISGHATLYWYQQILGQGPKLLIQFQNNGVVDDSQLPKDRFSAERLKGVDSTLKIQPAKLEDSAVYLCASRQGRTNTEAFFGQGTRLTVV.

The rearrangement links TRBV7-9 to TRBJ1-2; 7 bases align to TRBD1. Trimming cost V 5 bases and J 7 bases; bases outside gene matches: 19. Germline lookup yields CDR1 SEHNR and CDR2 FQNEAQ (reference sequence). The CDR3 runs 17 residues. For the CDR3, the DNA is TGTGCCAGCAGCATAAGTTCTCCGGGCAGGGGGTATGCTGGCTACACCTTC. It yields the protein CASSISSPGRGYAGYTF.

The chain recombines TRBV6-5 with TRBJ1-4; the D is unclear. Germline values: CDR1 MNHEY, CDR2 SVGAGI. This CDR3 has 12 residues. The ends were cut back, 1 base at V and 8 bases at J, with 5 bases in the middle. CDR3 nucleotide sequence: TGTGCCAGCAGTTACTTCGGGGAAAAACTGTTTTTT. Its translation is CASSYFGEKLFF.

The CDR3 is CASSVQGNTEAFF. CDR3 coding DNA: TGTGCCAGCAGTGTACAGGGGAACACTGAAGCTTTCTTT. This sequence joins TRBV19 and TRBJ1-1; TRBD1 might be the D (6 bases). Germline V CDR1 and CDR2: LNHDA, SQIVND (reference sequence). V lost 9 bases and J lost 1, with 12 bases in between. The CDR3 is made up of 13 amino acids.

The chain combines TRBV3-1 (or the pseudogene TRBV3-2) with TRBJ2-3; no reliable D call. The germline V gene has CDR1 LGHDT and CDR2 YNNKEL (reference sequence). Deletions cut 1 base from V and 6 bases from J, with 5 bases between. CDR3 length equals 12 residues. CDR3 sequence: CASSQVIDTQYF. The CDR3 nucleotides are TGTGCCAGCAGCCAAGTTATCGATACGCAGTATTTT.

The gene calls are TRBV21-1 and TRBJ1-6; TRBD1 was called by the table and not checked on the DNA. TRBV21-1 is termed a pseudogene. This CDR3 comprises 16 residues. The CDR3, as DNA: TGTGCCAGCAGCAGTTGGGGTGGGACAGGGGTCTCACCCCTCCACTTT. Translated: CASSSWGGTGVSPLHF.

The V call is TRBV18, the J call TRBJ2-7; 7 bases fit TRBD1. Germline values: CDR1 KGHSH, CDR2 LQKENI. CDR3 size: 15 residues. The junction had 10 bases not matched to a gene; V was cut back by 6 bases and J by 2 bases. The CDR3 reads CASSPDRARPYEQYF. The CDR3 nucleotides are TGTGCCAGCTCCCCAGACAGGGCCCGTCCCTACGAGCAGTACTTC.

The chain recombines TRBV9 with TRBJ2-1, with D tentatively TRBD1 (6 bases). V lost 2 bases and J 10 bases, leaving 13 bases between the germline ends. The CDR3 spans 13 residues. Germline values: CDR1 SGDLS, CDR2 YYNGEE. The CDR3 DNA reads as TGTGCCAGCAGCGTCTTACAGGGATCGGAGCAGTTCTTC. As protein: CASSVLQGSEQFF.

The J gene is TRBJ2-2, the V gene TRBV6-2 or TRBV6-3; 9 nucleotides match TRBD2. The CDR3 has 15 amino acids. With 3 bases clipped from V and 7 bases from J, the junction kept 6 bases outside the gene matches. Per germline, CDR1 MNHEY and CDR2 SVGEGT. The chain's CDR3 is CASSYRRGGLGELFF. The CDR3 bases are TGTGCCAGCAGTTATAGGCGGGGGGGCCTCGGGGAGCTGTTTTTT.